Listed below are T cell receptor beta chains from one sample, sequenced in a study of T-cell reconstitution after alpha-beta-depleted transplantation in children. TCRdb reprocessed the PCR reads with MiXCR, giving one entry per CDR3 protein. The sample lists more than 100,000 distinct CDR3 sequences, around 23% occurring once. This specimen was PBMCs, mostly from graft donor cells, taken 180 days after TCRalphabeta/CD19-depleted stem cell transplant. These receptors originate from a male patient aged 2-10 years who had a stem cell transplant for chronic granulomatous disease, so the T cells may come from the graft donor. CDR3s include the opening cysteine and the closing phenylalanine or tryptophan. D genes are given only for firm matches. Not all rows give a size; the values are once, few, many and, for expanded clones, a class.

clone size	D gene	V gene	J gene	CDR3 DNA	CDR3 protein
few	NA	TRBV7-6	TRBJ2-1	TGTGCCAGCAGCTTAGATACCACGAGCTCCTACAATGAGCAGTTCTTC	CASSLDTTSSYNEQFF
many	NA	TRBV20-1	TRBJ2-2	TGCAGTGCTAGACCCCGGGGGTCGAGCACCGGGGAGCTGTTTTTT	CSARPRGSSTGELFF
NA	NA	TRBV24-1	TRBJ1-1	TGTGCCACCAGTGACTGGGGCGGAAGAGCTTTCTTT	CATSDWGGRAFF
NA	NA	TRBV29-1	TRBJ2-2	TGCAGCGTTGGGGATGCAGGGTCTACCCCGAACACCGGGGAGCTGTTTTTT	CSVGDAGSTPNTGELFF
NA	TRBD1	TRBV29-1	TRBJ2-5	TGCAGCTCCGAGGGGGCAGGGCTGGAGACCCAGTACTTC	CSSEGAGLETQYF
many	TRBD2	TRBV20-1	TRBJ2-2	TGCAGTGCTAGATTGCTAGCGGAAAACACCGGGGAGCTGTTTTTT	CSARLLAENTGELFF
NA	NA	TRBV5-1	TRBJ2-7	TGCGCCAGCAGCCAGAGCCCATCCTCCTACGAGCAGTACTTC	CASSQSPSSYEQYF
many	NA	TRBV18	TRBJ2-7	TGTGCCAGCTCACCACTTCCGAAGTCTGTTACCTCCTCCTACGAGCAGTACTTC	CASSPLPKSVTSSYEQYF
NA	NA	TRBV11-2	TRBJ2-3	TGTGCCAGCAGCGATCAGGGTAATCCGCAGTATTTT	CASSDQGNPQYF
NA	NA	TRBV20-1	TRBJ1-1	TGCAGTGCTAGAGCTTTCGGGCAGTATGAAGCTTTCTTT	CSARAFGQYEAFF
few	NA	TRBV7-2	TRBJ1-1	TGTGCCAGCAGCTTAAACCGACAGGCACTCACTGAAGCTTTCTTT	CASSLNRQALTEAFF
many	TRBD2	TRBV29-1	TRBJ2-3	TGCAGCGTCGCCACTAGCGTGACGGGCACAGATACGCAGTATTTT	CSVATSVTGTDTQYF
many	TRBD2	TRBV5-1	TRBJ2-3	TGCGCCAGCAGCTCGGGGACTAGCGGGAGCCTCCGCACAGATACGCAGTATTTT	CASSSGTSGSLRTDTQYF
many	TRBD1	TRBV7-2	TRBJ2-1	TGTGCCAGCAGCGTCCGGGACAGTGTCAATGAGCAGTTCTTC	CASSVRDSVNEQFF
NA	NA	TRBV15	TRBJ2-1	TGTGCCACCAGCAGAGGACAGCTGAGCTCCTACAATGAGCAGTTCTTC	CATSRGQLSSYNEQFF
NA	NA	TRBV27	TRBJ2-7	TGTGCCAGCAGGGCGACAATCCACGAGCAGTACTTC	CASRATIHEQYF
few	NA	TRBV29-1	TRBJ1-1	TGCAGCGTAGCCGACAGGTACACTGAAGCTTTCTTT	CSVADRYTEAFF
NA	NA	TRBV18	TRBJ2-5	TGTGCCAGCTCACCATACAGGGCTGAGGAGACCCAGTACTTC	CASSPYRAEETQYF
few	NA	TRBV12-3/TRBV12-4	TRBJ2-3	TGTGCCAGCAGTTTAACCCCGCGAGCTAGCACAGATACGCAGTATTTT	CASSLTPRASTDTQYF
many	NA	TRBV19	TRBJ2-7	TGTGCCAGTAGTACCGCGCTAGGGAGCGAGCAGTACTTC	CASSTALGSEQYF
many	TRBD2	TRBV27	TRBJ2-3	TGTGCCAGCAGTATACTAGCGGGAATGGATACGCAGTATTTT	CASSILAGMDTQYF
NA	NA	TRBV10-3	TRBJ1-6	TGTGCCATCAGAAATAGTTCCTATAATTCACCCCTCCACTTT	CAIRNSSYNSPLHF
NA	NA	TRBV20-1	TRBJ1-5	TGCAGTGCTAGAGATTTGGGGGCGGGGGTGAGCAATCAGCCCCAGCATTTT	CSARDLGAGVSNQPQHF
many	TRBD2	TRBV7-6	TRBJ2-7	TGTGCCAGCACCGCCACCGGGACTAGCGGGAGTTACGAGCAGTACTTC	CASTATGTSGSYEQYF
NA	TRBD2	TRBV5-1	TRBJ2-3	TGCGCCAGCAGCTTGGATCGGGAGGATTCGGATACGCAGTATTTT	CASSLDREDSDTQYF
few	TRBD2	TRBV5-4	TRBJ2-3	TGTGCCAGCAGCTTGGGTAGCGGGAGTAGCACAGATACGCAGTATTTT	CASSLGSGSSTDTQYF
few	NA	TRBV4-3	TRBJ1-2	TGCGCCAGCAGCCAAGAGCGCGGGGCGGGCGGCTACACCTTC	CASSQERGAGGYTF
many	TRBD2	TRBV29-1	TRBJ2-3	TGCAGCGTTGCTTCTAGCGGGGGTCTTGCGCAGTATTTT	CSVASSGGLAQYF
many	NA	TRBV28	TRBJ2-7	TGTGCCAGCAGTTTGGAGGAGGGCCTTCGTACCTACGAGCAGTACTTC	CASSLEEGLRTYEQYF
few	TRBD2	TRBV5-5	TRBJ2-1	TGTGCCAGCAGCTTTTTAATTAGCGGGGGGGCCAATGAGCAGTTCTTC	CASSFLISGGANEQFF
NA	TRBD1	TRBV7-2	TRBJ1-2	TGTGCCAGCAGCTTAAGCCGGACAGGGGAGGGAGGCTACACCTTC	CASSLSRTGEGGYTF
NA	NA	TRBV20-1	TRBJ2-5	TGCAGTGCTAGGATCGCGGGGCGCGAGACCCAGTACTTC	CSARIAGRETQYF
NA	NA	TRBV27	TRBJ1-2	TGTGCCAGCAGCAATATAGGGACCGGCAGCTACACCTTC	CASSNIGTGSYTF
many	NA	TRBV12-3/TRBV12-4	TRBJ1-3	TGTGCCAGCAGTTTAGGGATAAGCTCTGGAAACACCATATATTTT	CASSLGISSGNTIYF
NA	NA	TRBV29-1	TRBJ2-1	TGCAGCGTTTATGGGGGGCGATGGGGCAATGAGCAGTTCTTC	CSVYGGRWGNEQFF
NA	NA	TRBV27	TRBJ2-5	TGTGCCAGCAGCCCATGGGTCAGTGAGACCCAGTACTTC	CASSPWVSETQYF
NA	NA	TRBV29-1	TRBJ1-2	TGCAGCGTTGAAGGAGTCGGTGGCTACACCTTC	CSVEGVGGYTF
many	TRBD1	TRBV5-6	TRBJ2-7	TGTGCCAGCAGCCAATCCGGGACAGGATCCTACGAGCAGTACTTC	CASSQSGTGSYEQYF